Presented here are 8 T cell receptor beta chains from one specimen sequenced in a study of tumor-infiltrating lymphocytes in oesophageal squamous cell carcinoma. TCRdb reanalysed the PCR reads using MiXCR and keeps one entry per CDR3 protein. The table shows more than 10,000 distinct CDR3 sequences, with roughly half occurring only once. The sample was esophageal tumor tissue. These receptors were collected from a male donor with esophageal squamous cell carcinoma.

This clonotype was recorded a few times. The rearrangement links TRBV7-3 to TRBJ2-5, with D possibly called TRBD1 or TRBD2 (5 bases each). The J call is uncertain, as TRBJ2-7 better fits the DNA end. Per germline, CDR1 SGHTA and CDR2 FQGTGA. CDR3 length equals 13 residues. CDR3 region: CASSSGPTYEQYF. CDR3 coding DNA: TGTGCCAGCAGCTCGGGACCAACCTACGAGCAGTACTTC.

Concerning this clonotype: This may be a read error: a much more frequent sequence differs by one nucleotide. The rearrangement uses TRBV4-2 and TRBJ2-5, with D unclear. Trimming pared 1 base from V and 11 bases from J, leaving 23 bases between. CDR1 and CDR2 from the germline V gene are LGHNA and YNFKEQ. This CDR3 has 16 amino acids. CDR3: CASSQAYRSSGYEQYF. In nucleotides, the CDR3 is TGTGCCAGCAGCCAAGCCTATCGCTCCTCAGGCTATGAGCAGTACTTC.

The chain couples TRBV7-6 to TRBJ1-1, with D possibly matching TRBD1 (5 bases). Germline V lookup: CDR1 SGHVS, CDR2 FNYEAQ. The CDR3 loop spans 15 amino acids. V was pared by 0 bases and J by 1 base, with 9 bases between. CDR3 amino acids: CASSLATTANTEAFF. The CDR3 DNA is TGTGCCAGCAGCTTAGCAACGACAGCGAACACTGAAGCTTTCTTT.

J is TRBJ2-4 and V is TRBV12-3 or TRBV12-4; D is unresolved. The J call may not be correct, given that the DNA end is closer to TRBJ2-5. The length of the CDR3 is 13 residues. The DNA of the CDR3 is TGTGCCAGCAGTTTAGGGATCTCGGAGACCCAGTACTTC. Its protein is CASSLGISETQYF.

J is TRBJ2-1 and V is TRBV10-3, with TRBD2 matching over 10 bases. The CDR3 has 15 amino acids. Germline V gene data show CDR1 as ENHRY and CDR2 as SYGVKD. The ends lost 5 bases at V and 5 bases at J; junction bases unmatched: 6. The CDR3 coding sequence is TGTGCCATCAGTTCACCTAGCGGGAGAGACAATGAGCAGTTCTTC. Residues: CAISSPSGRDNEQFF.

Regarding this clonotype: The DNA is omitted, as the CDR3 cannot be located on it reliably, and the CDR3 follows TCRdb's listing. The gene calls are TRBV27 and TRBJ2-7; the table's D call TRBD1 went unverified against the DNA. The CDR3 numbers 17 amino acids, ends counted. Germline-derived CDR1 and CDR2 are MNHEY and SMNVEV (reference sequence). This CDR3 reads CASSWGQGASYNSPLHF.

The chain recombines TRBV6-6 with TRBJ2-7, with 8 bases matching TRBD2. The J call may be in error: the DNA end matches TRBJ2-5 better. The CDR3 is made up of 15 amino acids. Germline lookup yields CDR1 MNHNY and CDR2 SVGAGI (reference sequence). The CDR3 DNA reads TGTGCCAGCAGACCCGGGACTAGGCATCGTGAGACCCAGTACTTC. Its protein is CASRPGTRHRETQYF.

This clonotype was picked up many times. Given the absence of the conserved phenylalanine or tryptophan at the CDR3 end, a read error is likely. It is unclear where the CDR3 begins or ends on the DNA, so no DNA is shown, and the CDR3 is as TCRdb lists it. This sequence joins TRBV7-9 and TRBJ2-5; TRBD1 reflects the table's D call only, with no check against the DNA. Per the germline V gene, CDR1 is SEHNR and CDR2 is FQNEAQ (reference sequence). Including both end residues, the CDR3 is 19 amino acids long. The CDR3 loop reads CASAGARTEKPGSEQYFGN.